The present TCR beta chain was sequenced within a study of identical twins. Study-wide points: Some out-of-frame alpha sequences were shared by twins, and these showed excess low generation probability.

One entry per CDR3 protein, called by TCRdb with MiXCR from the 5' RACE reads. This sample yields 350,000 or so distinct CDR3 sequences, of which 9% to 15% are seen a single time; about 7% belongs to the top ten. As for this clonotype: Its antigen is not identified.

Germline CDR1 is MGHRA and CDR2 is YSYEKL. With V trimmed by 4 bases and J by 1 base, 6 bases remained unmatched. The CDR3 runs to 16 residues. These sequences were also reported in another study, on yellow fever vaccine responses in identical twins.

This TCR was recovered from a woman aged 18 to 35 in good health. The sequencing sample was made of CD8+ T cells sorted from blood. The chain is built from TRBV4-1 and TRBJ2-5, with 10 bases fitting TRBD1. The CDR3 DNA sequence: TGCGCCAGCAGCCGTCAGACAGGGGGCACCCAAGAGACCCAGTACTTC. It specifies CASSRQTGGTQETQYF.